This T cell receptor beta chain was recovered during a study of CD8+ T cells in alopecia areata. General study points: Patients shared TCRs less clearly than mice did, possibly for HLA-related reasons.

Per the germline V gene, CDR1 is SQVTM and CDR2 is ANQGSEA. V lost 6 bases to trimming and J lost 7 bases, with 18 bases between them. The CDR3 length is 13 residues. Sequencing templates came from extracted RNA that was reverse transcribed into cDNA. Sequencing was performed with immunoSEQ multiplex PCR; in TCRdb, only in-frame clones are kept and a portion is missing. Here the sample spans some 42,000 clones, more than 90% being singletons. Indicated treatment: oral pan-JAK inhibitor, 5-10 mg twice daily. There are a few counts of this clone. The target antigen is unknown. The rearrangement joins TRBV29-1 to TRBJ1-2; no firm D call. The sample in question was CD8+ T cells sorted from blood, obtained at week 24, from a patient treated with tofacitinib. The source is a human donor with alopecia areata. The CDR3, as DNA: TGCAGCGTACCCGTGTCCCAGGAACGTGGCTACACCTTC. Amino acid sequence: CSVPVSQERGYTF.